The 8 T cell receptor beta chains presented below share a single source sample, sequenced in a study of blood T cells in healthy people across ages. A second about 7 to 11 cycle PCR used barcoded and J-beta primers. TCRdb recomputed calls from the 5' RACE reads with MiXCR, one row per CDR3 protein. The data contain 850,000 to 1,000,000 distinct CDR3 sequences, 45% to 60% of them seen just once; the ten biggest clones take up about a fifth. The sequenced material came from blood. These receptors all stem from a woman aged 55-69 years in good health.

This clonotype was observed a few times. V gene TRBV7-2 combines with J gene TRBJ2-1, with 10 bases identical to TRBD2. V lost 0 bases, J lost 10 bases, and 12 bases stayed unmatched. The CDR3 is 17 amino acids. Germline loops: CDR1 SGHTA, CDR2 FQGNSA. The CDR3 reads CASSLAIVASGRQEQFF. The CDR3 DNA sequence: TGTGCCAGCAGCTTAGCGATTGTGGCTAGCGGGAGACAGGAGCAGTTCTTC.

The J gene is TRBJ1-2, the V gene TRBV4-1, with 7 bases matching TRBD1. V lost 7 bases to trimming and J lost 9 bases; unmatched junction nucleotides: 17. CDR3 size: 15 residues. From germline, CDR1 is MGHRA and CDR2 YSYEKL. The CDR3 sequence is CASNPLQGTVNRYTF. The CDR3 DNA is TGCGCCAGCAACCCCTTACAGGGGACAGTTAATCGCTACACCTTC.

The chain couples TRBV15 to TRBJ2-1, with TRBD2 matching over 8 bases. The junction had 14 bases not matched to a gene; V was cut back by 1 base and J by 9 bases. The germline V gene encodes CDR1 LNHNV and CDR2 YYDKDF (reference sequence). This CDR3 has 17 residues. The CDR3 region has the DNA TGTGCCACCAGCAGAGGGGTTACGGAGCGGGAGAGAAGTGAGCAGTTCTTC. Translated, it gives CATSRGVTERERSEQFF.

This clonotype was counted once. The rearrangement uses TRBV5-1 and TRBJ2-5; D unresolved. This CDR3 is built from 12 residues. Germline assignment: CDR1 SGHRS and CDR2 YFSETQ. Deletions cut 6 bases from V and 1 base from J, with 7 bases between. This chain's CDR3 is CASTRAQETQYF. Written as DNA, the CDR3 is TGCGCCAGCACTAGGGCCCAAGAGACCCAGTACTTC.

The rearrangement joins TRBV6-5 to TRBJ1-5; D call uncertain. Trimming took 5 bases from V and 2 from J, leaving 7 bases between them. The germline gives CDR1 MNHEY, CDR2 SVGAGI. The CDR3 contains 13 residues. This CDR3 is CASSDGGNQPQHF. CDR3 DNA: TGTGCCAGCAGTGACGGGGGCAATCAGCCCCAGCATTTT.

This clonotype turned up a few times. CDR3 DNA sequence: TGTGCCAGCAGCCCTGCATGGGGGAGGCCTTCCTACGAGCAGTACTTC. Protein: CASSPAWGRPSYEQYF. The V gene is TRBV7-2, the J gene TRBJ2-7; the D gene is possibly TRBD2 (6 bases). The CDR3 extends over 16 amino acids. Germline V CDR1 and CDR2: SGHTA, FQGNSA. V shed 5 bases and J shed 1 base, with 18 bases lying between them.

This chain links TRBV20-1 with TRBJ2-1; 12 bases are shared with TRBD2. The J call may be in error: the DNA end matches TRBJ2-7 better. The germline CDR1 and CDR2 sequences are DFQATT and SNEGSKA (reference sequence). The CDR3 contains 15 residues. The CDR3 coding sequence is TGCAGTGCTCCGACTAGCGGGAGAGGGTACAATGAGCAGTACTTC. It encodes CSAPTSGRGYNEQYF.

The rearrangement links TRBV5-1 to TRBJ2-1; TRBD1 agrees at 10 bases. CDR1 is SGHRS, CDR2 YFSETQ, per germline. After removal of 0 bases from V and 12 bases from J, the junction contained 9 bases not matched to a gene. The CDR3 has 15 amino acids. This CDR3 reads CASSLELATGGRQFF. CDR3 coding DNA: TGCGCCAGCAGCTTGGAACTTGCGACAGGGGGCAGGCAGTTCTTC.